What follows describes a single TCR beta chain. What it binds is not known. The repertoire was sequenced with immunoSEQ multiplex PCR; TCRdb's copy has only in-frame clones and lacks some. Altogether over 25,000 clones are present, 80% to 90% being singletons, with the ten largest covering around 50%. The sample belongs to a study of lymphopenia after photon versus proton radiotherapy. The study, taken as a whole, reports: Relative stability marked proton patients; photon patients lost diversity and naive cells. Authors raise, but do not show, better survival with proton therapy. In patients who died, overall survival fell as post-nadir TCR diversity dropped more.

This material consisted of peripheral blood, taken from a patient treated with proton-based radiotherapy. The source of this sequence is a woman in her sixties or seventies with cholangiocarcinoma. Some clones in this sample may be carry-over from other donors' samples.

This CDR3 is CASSQTGGYQPQHF. For the CDR3, the DNA is TGTGCCAGCAGTCAGACAGGGGGTTATCAGCCCCAGCATTTT. The J gene is TRBJ1-5, the V gene TRBV27; 9 bases are a match to TRBD1. J was trimmed by 5 bases and V by 5 bases; bases with no gene match: 4. Germline CDR1 reads MNHEY; CDR2 reads SMNVEV (reference sequence). The CDR3 totals 14 residues.